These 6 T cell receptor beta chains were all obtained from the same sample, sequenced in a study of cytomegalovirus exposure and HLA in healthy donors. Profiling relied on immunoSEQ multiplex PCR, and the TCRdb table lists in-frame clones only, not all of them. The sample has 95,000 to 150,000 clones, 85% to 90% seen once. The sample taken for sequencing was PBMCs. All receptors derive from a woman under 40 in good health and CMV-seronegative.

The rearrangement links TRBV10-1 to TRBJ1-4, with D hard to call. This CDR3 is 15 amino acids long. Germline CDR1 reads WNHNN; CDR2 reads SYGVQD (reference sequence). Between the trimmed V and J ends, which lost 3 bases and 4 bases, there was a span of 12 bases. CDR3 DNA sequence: TGCGCCAGCAGTGACTACGAGAGGAATAATGAAAAACTGTTTTTT. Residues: CASSDYERNNEKLFF.

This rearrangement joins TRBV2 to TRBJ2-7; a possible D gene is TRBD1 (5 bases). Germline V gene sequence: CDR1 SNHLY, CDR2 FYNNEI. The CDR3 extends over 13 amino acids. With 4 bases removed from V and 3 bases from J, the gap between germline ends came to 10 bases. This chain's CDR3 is CASSALQGYEQYF. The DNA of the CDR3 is TGTGCCAGCAGTGCACTGCAGGGCTACGAGCAGTACTTC. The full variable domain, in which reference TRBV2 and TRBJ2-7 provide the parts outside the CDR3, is EPEVTQTPSHQVTQMGQEVILRCVPISNHLYFYWYRQILGQKVEFLVSFYNNEISEKSEIFDDQFSVERPDGSNFTLKIRSTKLEDSAMYFCASSALQGYEQYFGPGTRLTVT.

The CDR3 DNA reads TGTGCCAGCCAAAGACAGGGAAGCTCCTACAATGAGCAGTTCTTC. Residues: CASQRQGSSYNEQFF. This chain uses TRBV2 with TRBJ2-1; 7 positions agree with TRBD1. CDR1 is SNHLY, CDR2 FYNNEI, per germline. The J segment lost 0 bases and the V segment lost 8 bases, leaving 7 bases of the junction unmatched. This CDR3 spans 15 amino acids. The full variable domain, rest sourced from reference TRBV2 and TRBJ2-1, is EPEVTQTPSHQVTQMGQEVILRCVPISNHLYFYWYRQILGQKVEFLVSFYNNEISEKSEIFDDQFSVERPDGSNFTLKIRSTKLEDSAMYFCASQRQGSSYNEQFFGPGTRLTVL.

CDR3 sequence: CASSYTGDQPQHF. The CDR3 DNA reads as TGTGCCAGCAGCTATACAGGGGATCAGCCCCAGCATTTT. The chain joins TRBV13 to TRBJ1-5, with 7 bases aligning to TRBD1. The CDR3 covers 13 residues. Per germline, CDR1 PRHDT and CDR2 FYEKMQ (reference sequence). V trimming: 4 bases; J trimming: 5 bases; junction bases outside the gene matches: 2.

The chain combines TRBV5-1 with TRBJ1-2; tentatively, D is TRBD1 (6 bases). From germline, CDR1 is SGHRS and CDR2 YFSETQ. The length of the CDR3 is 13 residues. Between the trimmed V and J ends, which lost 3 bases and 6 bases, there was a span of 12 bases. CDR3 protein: CASSYRAGDGYTF. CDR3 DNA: TGCGCCAGCAGCTACAGGGCAGGGGATGGCTACACCTTC. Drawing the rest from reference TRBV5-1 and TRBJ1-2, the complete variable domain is KAGVTQTPRYLIKTRGQQVTLSCSPISGHRSVSWYQQTPGQGLQFLFEYFSETQRNKGNFPGRFSGRQFSNSRSEMNVSTLELGDSALYLCASSYRAGDGYTFGSGTRLTVV.

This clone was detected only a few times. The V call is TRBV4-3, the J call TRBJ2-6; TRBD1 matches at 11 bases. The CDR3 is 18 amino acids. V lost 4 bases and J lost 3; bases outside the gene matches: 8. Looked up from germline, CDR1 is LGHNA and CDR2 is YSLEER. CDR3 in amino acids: CASSPGTGGSVGANVLTF. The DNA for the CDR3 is TGCGCCAGCAGCCCTGGGACAGGGGGGTCCGTTGGGGCCAACGTCCTGACTTTC.